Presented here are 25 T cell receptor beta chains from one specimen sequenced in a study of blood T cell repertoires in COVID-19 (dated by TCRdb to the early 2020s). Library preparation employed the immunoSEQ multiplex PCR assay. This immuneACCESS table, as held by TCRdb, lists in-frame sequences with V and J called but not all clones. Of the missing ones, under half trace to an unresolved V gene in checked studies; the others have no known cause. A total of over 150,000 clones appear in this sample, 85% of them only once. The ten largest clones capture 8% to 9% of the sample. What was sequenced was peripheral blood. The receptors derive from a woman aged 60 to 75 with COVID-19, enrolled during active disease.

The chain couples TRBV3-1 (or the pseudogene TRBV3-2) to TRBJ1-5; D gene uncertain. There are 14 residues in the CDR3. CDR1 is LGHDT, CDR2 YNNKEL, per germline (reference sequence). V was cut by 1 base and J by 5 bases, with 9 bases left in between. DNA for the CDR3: TGTGCCAGCAGCCAAGGAGGGATCGATCAGCCCCAGCATTTT. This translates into CASSQGGIDQPQHF.

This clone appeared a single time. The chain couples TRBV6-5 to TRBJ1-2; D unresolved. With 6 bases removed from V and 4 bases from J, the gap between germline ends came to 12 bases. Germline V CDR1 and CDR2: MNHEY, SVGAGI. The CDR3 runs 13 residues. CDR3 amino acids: CASRNRNLYGYTF. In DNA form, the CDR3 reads TGTGCCAGCAGGAACAGAAACCTCTATGGCTACACCTTC.

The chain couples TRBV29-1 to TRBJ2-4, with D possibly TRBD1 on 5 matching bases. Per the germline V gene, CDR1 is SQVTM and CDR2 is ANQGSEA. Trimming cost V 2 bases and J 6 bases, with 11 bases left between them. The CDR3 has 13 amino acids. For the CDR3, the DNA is TGCAGCGTTGAACTAGGGGCTGCAAACATTCAGTACTTC. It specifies CSVELGAANIQYF.

The CDR3 spells CASSRLGDYGYTF. The CDR3 DNA follows: TGTGCCAGCAGCCGACTAGGGGACTATGGCTACACCTTC. The chain uses TRBV27 and TRBJ1-2; tentatively, D is TRBD1 (5 bases). The CDR3 extends over 13 amino acids. Between the trimmed V and J ends, which lost 6 bases and 3 bases, there was a span of 11 bases. CDR1 is MNHEY, CDR2 SMNVEV, per germline (reference sequence).

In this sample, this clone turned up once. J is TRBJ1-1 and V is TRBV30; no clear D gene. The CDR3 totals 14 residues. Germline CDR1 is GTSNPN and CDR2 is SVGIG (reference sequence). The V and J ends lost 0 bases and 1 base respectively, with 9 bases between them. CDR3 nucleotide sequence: TGTGCCTGGAGTGTAGGACTGAGGAACACTGAAGCTTTCTTT. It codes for CAWSVGLRNTEAFF.

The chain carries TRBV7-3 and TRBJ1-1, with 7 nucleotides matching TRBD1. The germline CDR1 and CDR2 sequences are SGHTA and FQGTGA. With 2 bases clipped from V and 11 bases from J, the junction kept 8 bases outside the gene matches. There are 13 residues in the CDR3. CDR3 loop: CASSLYPQGMAFF. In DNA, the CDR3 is TGTGCCAGCAGCTTATACCCACAGGGGATGGCTTTCTTT.

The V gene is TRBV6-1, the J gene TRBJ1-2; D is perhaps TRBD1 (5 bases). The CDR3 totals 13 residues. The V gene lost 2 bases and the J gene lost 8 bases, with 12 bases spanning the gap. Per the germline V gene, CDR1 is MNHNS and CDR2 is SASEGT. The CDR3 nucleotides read TGTGCCAGCAGTGAATCGACAGATGGAGGCTACACCTTC. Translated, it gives CASSESTDGGYTF.

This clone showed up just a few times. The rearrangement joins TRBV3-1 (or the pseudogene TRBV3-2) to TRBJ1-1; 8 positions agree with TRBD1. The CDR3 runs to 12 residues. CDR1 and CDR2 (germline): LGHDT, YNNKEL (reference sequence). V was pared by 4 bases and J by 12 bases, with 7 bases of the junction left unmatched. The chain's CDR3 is CASSLKQGETFF. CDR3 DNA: TGTGCCAGCAGCCTAAAACAGGGGGAAACTTTCTTT.

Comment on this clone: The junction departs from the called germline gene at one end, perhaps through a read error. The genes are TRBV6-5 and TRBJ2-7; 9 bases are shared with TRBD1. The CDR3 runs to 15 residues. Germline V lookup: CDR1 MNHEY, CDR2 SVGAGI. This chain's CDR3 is CASRYSRDRANEQYF. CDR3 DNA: TGTGCCAGCAGATACTCCCGGGACAGGGCGAACGAGCAGTACTTC.

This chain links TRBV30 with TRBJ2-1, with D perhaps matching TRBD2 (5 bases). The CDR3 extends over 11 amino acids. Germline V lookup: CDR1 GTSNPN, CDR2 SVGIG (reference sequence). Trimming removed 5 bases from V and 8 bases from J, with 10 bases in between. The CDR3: CAWSTGYEQFF. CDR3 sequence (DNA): TGTGCCTGGTCCACGGGGTATGAGCAGTTCTTC.

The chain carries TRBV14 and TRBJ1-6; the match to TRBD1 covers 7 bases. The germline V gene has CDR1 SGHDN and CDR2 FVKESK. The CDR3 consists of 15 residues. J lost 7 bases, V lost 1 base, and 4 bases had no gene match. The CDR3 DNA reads TGTGCCAGCAGCCAAGGACAGGGTAACAATTCACCCCTCCACTTT. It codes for CASSQGQGNNSPLHF.

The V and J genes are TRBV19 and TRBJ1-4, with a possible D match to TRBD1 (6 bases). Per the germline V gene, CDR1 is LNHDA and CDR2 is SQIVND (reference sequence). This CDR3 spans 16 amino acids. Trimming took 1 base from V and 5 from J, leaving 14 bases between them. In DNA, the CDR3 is TGTGCCAGTAGTATAGTAATGGGACATCGGAATGAAAAACTGTTTTTT. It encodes CASSIVMGHRNEKLFF.

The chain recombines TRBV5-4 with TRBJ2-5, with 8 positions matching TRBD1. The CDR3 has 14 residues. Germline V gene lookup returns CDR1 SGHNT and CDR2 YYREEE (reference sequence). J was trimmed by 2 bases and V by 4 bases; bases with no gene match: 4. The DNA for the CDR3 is TGTGCCAGCAGCACGACAGGGGAGCAAGAGACCCAGTACTTC. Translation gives CASSTTGEQETQYF.

The CDR3 reads CASGPGQGRLLYTF. The CDR3 nucleotides are TGTGCTAGTGGACCCGGGCAGGGGCGCCTCCTCTACACCTTC. V usage is TRBV12-5 and J usage is TRBJ1-2; D is possibly TRBD1 (6 bases). V lost 6 bases, J lost 10 bases, and 21 bases lay in between. The CDR3 length is 14 residues. Germline CDR1 is LGHNT and CDR2 is FRNRAP.

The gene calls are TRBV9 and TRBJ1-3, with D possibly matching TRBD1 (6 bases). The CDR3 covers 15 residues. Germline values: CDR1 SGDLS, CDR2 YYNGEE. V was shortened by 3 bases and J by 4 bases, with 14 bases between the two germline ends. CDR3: CASSAIQGSGNTIYF. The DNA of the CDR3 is TGTGCCAGCAGCGCAATACAGGGTTCCGGAAACACCATATATTTT.

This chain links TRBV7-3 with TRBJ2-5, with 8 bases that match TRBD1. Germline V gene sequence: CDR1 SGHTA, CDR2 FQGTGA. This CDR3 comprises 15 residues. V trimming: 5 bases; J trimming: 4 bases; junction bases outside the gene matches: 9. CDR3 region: CASSNDRGPIETQYF. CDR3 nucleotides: TGTGCCAGCAGCAATGACAGGGGCCCCATAGAGACCCAGTACTTC. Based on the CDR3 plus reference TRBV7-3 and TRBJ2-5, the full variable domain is GAGVSQTPSNKVTEKGKYVELRCDPISGHTALYWYRQSLGQGPEFLIYFQGTGAADDSGLPNDRFFAVRPEGSVSTLKIQRTERGDSAVYLCASSNDRGPIETQYFGPGTRLLVL.

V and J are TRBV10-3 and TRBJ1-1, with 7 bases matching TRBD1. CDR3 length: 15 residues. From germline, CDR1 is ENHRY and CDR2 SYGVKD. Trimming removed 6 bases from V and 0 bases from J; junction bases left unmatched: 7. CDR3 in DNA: TGTGCCATCAGGAGCCCGGGACAGTTGAACACTGAAGCTTTCTTT. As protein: CAIRSPGQLNTEAFF.

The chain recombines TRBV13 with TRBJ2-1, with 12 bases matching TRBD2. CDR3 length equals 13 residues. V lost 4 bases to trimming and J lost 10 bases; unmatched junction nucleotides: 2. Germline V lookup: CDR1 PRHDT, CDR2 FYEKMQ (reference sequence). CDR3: CASSSGTSGEQFF. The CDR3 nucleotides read TGTGCCAGCAGCTCTGGGACTAGCGGGGAGCAGTTCTTC.

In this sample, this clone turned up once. CDR3 protein: CSVEKGGTGNTIYF. CDR3 in DNA: TGCAGCGTTGAAAAGGGGGGGACTGGAAACACCATATATTTT. This chain links TRBV29-1 with TRBJ1-3, with D possibly TRBD1 on 6 matching bases. With 2 bases removed from V and 2 bases from J, the gap between germline ends came to 10 bases. The CDR3 has 14 amino acids. Per germline, CDR1 SQVTM and CDR2 ANQGSEA.

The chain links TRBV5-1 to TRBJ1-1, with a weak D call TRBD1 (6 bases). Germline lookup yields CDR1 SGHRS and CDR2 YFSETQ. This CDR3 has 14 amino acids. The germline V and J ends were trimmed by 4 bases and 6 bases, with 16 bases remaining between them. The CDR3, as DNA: TGCGCCAGCAGCCCCCAGGGGACGTCCGCTGAAGCTTTCTTT. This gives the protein CASSPQGTSAEAFF.

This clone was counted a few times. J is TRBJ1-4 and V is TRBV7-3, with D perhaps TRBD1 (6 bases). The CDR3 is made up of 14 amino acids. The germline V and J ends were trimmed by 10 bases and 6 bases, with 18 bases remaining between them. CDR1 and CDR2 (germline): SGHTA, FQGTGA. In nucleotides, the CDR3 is TGTGCCAACAAACAGGGCCCCCCATATGAAAAACTGTTTTTT. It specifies CANKQGPPYEKLFF.

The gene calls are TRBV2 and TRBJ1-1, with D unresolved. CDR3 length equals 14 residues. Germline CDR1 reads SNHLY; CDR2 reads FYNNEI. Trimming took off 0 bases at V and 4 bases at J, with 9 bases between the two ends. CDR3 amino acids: CASSEAFGSTEAFF. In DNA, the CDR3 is TGTGCCAGCAGTGAAGCGTTCGGTTCCACTGAAGCTTTCTTT.

The chain's CDR3 is CAISESISKPQETQYF. The CDR3 coding sequence is TGTGCCATCAGTGAGTCGATTTCTAAGCCCCAAGAGACCCAGTACTTC. The chain couples TRBV10-3 to TRBJ2-5; D uncertain. Deletions cut 0 bases from V and 1 base from J, with 12 bases between. The CDR3 length is 16 residues. CDR1 is ENHRY, CDR2 SYGVKD, per germline.

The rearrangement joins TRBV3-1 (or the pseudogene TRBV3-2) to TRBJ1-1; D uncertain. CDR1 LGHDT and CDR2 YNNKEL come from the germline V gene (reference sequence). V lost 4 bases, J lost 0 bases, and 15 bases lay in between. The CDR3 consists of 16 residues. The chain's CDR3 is CASSPPRLSMNTEAFF. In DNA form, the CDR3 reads TGTGCCAGCAGCCCCCCCCGACTCTCCATGAACACTGAAGCTTTCTTT.

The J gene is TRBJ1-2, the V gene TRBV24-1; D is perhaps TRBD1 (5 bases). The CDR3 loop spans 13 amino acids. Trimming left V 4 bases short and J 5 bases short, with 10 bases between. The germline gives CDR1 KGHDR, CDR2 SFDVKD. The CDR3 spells CATSEGARYGYTF. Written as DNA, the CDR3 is TGTGCCACCAGTGAAGGGGCCAGATATGGCTACACCTTC.